This T cell receptor beta chain derives from a study of blood T cell repertoires in COVID-19. Data came from immunoSEQ multiplex PCR; TCRdb stores just in-frame clones and leaves some out. The sample has some 200,000 clones; roughly 90% are singletons. V was trimmed by 6 bases and J by 6 bases, leaving 9 bases between them. CDR1 is WSHSY, CDR2 SAAADI, per germline. This CDR3 has 12 amino acids. The chain carries TRBV10-2 and TRBJ2-1; D unresolved. The sample comprised peripheral blood. The TCR was taken from an older woman with acute or convalescent COVID-19. For the CDR3, the DNA is TGCGCCAGCAGCGCGACTGTCAATGAGCAGTTCTTC. Translated: CASSATVNEQFF.